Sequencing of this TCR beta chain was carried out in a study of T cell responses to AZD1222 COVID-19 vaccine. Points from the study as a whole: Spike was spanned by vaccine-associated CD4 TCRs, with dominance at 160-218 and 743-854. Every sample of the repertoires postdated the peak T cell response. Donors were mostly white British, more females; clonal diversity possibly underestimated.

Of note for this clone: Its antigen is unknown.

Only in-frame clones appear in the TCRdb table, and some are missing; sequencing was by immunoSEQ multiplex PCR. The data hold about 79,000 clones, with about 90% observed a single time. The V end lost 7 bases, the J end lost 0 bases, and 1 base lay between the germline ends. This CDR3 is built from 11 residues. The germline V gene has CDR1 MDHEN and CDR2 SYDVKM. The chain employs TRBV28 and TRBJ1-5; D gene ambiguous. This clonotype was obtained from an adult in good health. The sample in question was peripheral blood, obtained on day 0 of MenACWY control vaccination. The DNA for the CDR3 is TGTGCCAGCACTAGCAATCAGCCCCAGCATTTT. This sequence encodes CASTSNQPQHF.